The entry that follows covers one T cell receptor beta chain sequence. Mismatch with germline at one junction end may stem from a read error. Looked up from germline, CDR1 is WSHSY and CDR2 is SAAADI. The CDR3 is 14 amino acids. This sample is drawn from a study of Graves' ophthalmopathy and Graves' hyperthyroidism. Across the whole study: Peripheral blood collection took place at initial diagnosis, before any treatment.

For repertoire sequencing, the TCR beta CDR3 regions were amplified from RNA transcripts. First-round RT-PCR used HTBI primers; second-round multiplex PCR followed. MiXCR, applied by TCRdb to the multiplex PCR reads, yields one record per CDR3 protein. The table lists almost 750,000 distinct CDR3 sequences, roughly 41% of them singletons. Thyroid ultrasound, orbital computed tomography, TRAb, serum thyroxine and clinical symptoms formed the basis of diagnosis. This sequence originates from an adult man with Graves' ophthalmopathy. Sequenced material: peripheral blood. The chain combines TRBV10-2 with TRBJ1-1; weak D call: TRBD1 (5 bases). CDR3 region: CAISVGDRGTEAFF. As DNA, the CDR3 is TGCGCCATCAGTGTTGGTGATAGGGGAACTGAAGCTTTCTTT.